These 10 T cell receptor beta chains were sequenced from one sample in a study of T-cell reconstitution after alpha-beta-depleted transplantation in children listed by TCRdb under 2016. Library preparation employed PCR. Sequencing was carried out with an Illumina HiSeq 2500. TCR libraries were prepared with molecular barcoding, using unique molecular identifiers to normalize TCRbeta repertoire quantification. TCRdb applied fastp at Q25 and MiXCR to the public reads, then kept only in-frame beta chains. Rows with a matching CDR3 protein are joined into one entry that keeps the most common DNA and genes. This sample holds around 200,000 distinct CDR3 sequences; about 15% were observed only once. The top ten hold just under 45% of the sample. The sample's treatment or condition label, in plain terms: allogeneic hematopoietic cell transplantation with graft depleted of TCRalphabeta T cells and CD19 B cells.

The specimen comprised PBMCs, mostly from graft donor cells, sampled 360 days after TCRalphabeta/CD19-depleted stem cell transplant. The receptors here all came from a male patient between 2 and 10 years old who had a stem cell transplant for acute lymphoblastic leukemia, so the T cells may come from the graft donor.

The rearrangement uses TRBV20-1 and TRBJ2-7; 12 bases are a match to TRBD1. V lost 6 bases, J lost 6 bases, and 9 bases stayed unmatched. In germline, CDR1 is DFQATT, CDR2 SNEGSKA (reference sequence). The CDR3 consists of 14 residues. CDR3 bases: TGCAGTGCATCTCCCGGGACAGGGGGCATCGAGCAGTACTTC. Its translation: CSASPGTGGIEQYF.

The chain is built from TRBV29-1 and TRBJ1-1; D may be TRBD1 (6 bases). V lost 7 bases and J lost 3, with 12 bases in between. The germline V gene has CDR1 SQVTM and CDR2 ANQGSEA. The CDR3 totals 12 residues. CDR3 sequence: CSARRGDTEAFF. CDR3 sequence (DNA): TGCAGCGCCAGGAGGGGGGACACTGAAGCTTTCTTT.

This clonotype was observed a handful of times. The chain combines TRBV12-3 or TRBV12-4 with TRBJ2-3, with D perhaps matching TRBD2 (6 bases). The CDR3 runs 13 residues. The V end lost 5 bases, the J end lost 5 bases, and 11 bases lay between the germline ends. The CDR3 DNA reads TGTGCCAGCAGTCCAAGAGCGGGAGATACGCAGTATTTT. This encodes CASSPRAGDTQYF.

The genes are TRBV4-2 and TRBJ2-2; perhaps TRBD2 as D (5 bases). With 1 base removed from V and 2 bases from J, the gap between germline ends came to 23 bases. CDR1 and CDR2 from the germline V gene are LGHNA and YNFKEQ. The CDR3 runs 20 residues. CDR3 in DNA: TGTGCCAGCAGCCAAGTCTTCTCAGTTACTAGGATGGGCAACACCGGGGAGCTGTTTTTT. It encodes CASSQVFSVTRMGNTGELFF.

There are many counts of this clonotype. The V gene is TRBV29-1, the J gene TRBJ2-3, with D perhaps matching TRBD2 (6 bases). The CDR3 runs to 13 residues. V lost 3 bases, J lost 3 bases, and 10 bases lay in between. In germline, CDR1 is SQVTM, CDR2 ANQGSEA. The CDR3 loop reads CSVDGGVTDTQYF. As DNA, the CDR3 is TGCAGCGTTGACGGCGGGGTTACAGATACGCAGTATTTT.

This clonotype has only a few counts. CDR3 protein: CASSLDSGYTF. CDR3 DNA sequence: TGTGCCAGCAGTTTGGACAGCGGCTACACCTTC. The chain carries TRBV6-6 and TRBJ1-2; possible D gene TRBD1, 6 bases. Germline values: CDR1 MNHNY, CDR2 SVGAGI (reference sequence). Trimming took off 4 bases at V and 8 bases at J, with 8 bases between the two ends. This CDR3 spans 11 amino acids.

This clonotype has more than one count but fewer than ten. The gene calls are TRBV5-1 and TRBJ2-6, with 9 bases identical to TRBD1. V gave up 3 bases and J gave up 0 bases; unmatched junction bases: 10. Germline V gene data show CDR1 as SGHRS and CDR2 as YFSETQ. The CDR3 runs to 19 residues. DNA for the CDR3: TGCGCCAGCAGCTCTGGACAGGGGCTTTCTGTCTCTGGGGCCAACGTCCTGACTTTC. Translation gives CASSSGQGLSVSGANVLTF.

In its sample, this clonotype was seen a few times. This rearrangement joins TRBV5-1 to TRBJ2-7; no clear D. The germline V and J ends were trimmed by 2 bases and 6 bases, with 9 bases remaining between them. There are 12 residues in the CDR3. Germline CDR1 reads SGHRS; CDR2 reads YFSETQ. In DNA, the CDR3 is TGCGCCAGCAGCTTACGAGTTGGCGAGCAGTACTTC. Amino acid sequence: CASSLRVGEQYF.

This rearrangement joins TRBV6-5 to TRBJ2-7; no firm D call. The CDR3 extends over 14 amino acids. Germline CDR1 and CDR2: MNHEY and SVGAGI. V shed 5 bases and J shed 3 bases, with 14 bases lying between them. The CDR3 is CASSLRIPLYEQYF. CDR3 nucleotide sequence: TGTGCCAGCAGTCTACGGATCCCCCTCTACGAGCAGTACTTC.

This clonotype was picked up many times. This rearrangement joins TRBV12-3 or TRBV12-4 to TRBJ1-2; TRBD1 agrees at 10 bases. V trimming: 3 bases; J trimming: 2 bases; junction bases outside the gene matches: 3. CDR3 length equals 15 residues. The CDR3 coding sequence is TGTGCCAGCAGTTTCGGACAGGGGGGGAACTATGGCTACACCTTC. Amino acid sequence: CASSFGQGGNYGYTF.